This passage covers 2 T cell receptor beta chains from one sample sequenced in a study of blood T cell repertoires in COVID-19. TCRdb's table, derived via immunoSEQ multiplex PCR, lists solely in-frame clones and lacks some. The sample holds some 270,000 clones, 89% seen once. The source material was PBMCs or T cells enriched from blood (not recorded which). Every receptor here comes from a woman in her thirties or forties who had recovered from COVID-19.

This clone appeared a few times. V gene TRBV11-2 combines with J gene TRBJ1-3, with TRBD1 matching over 9 bases. CDR1 is SGHAT and CDR2 is FQNNGV in the germline V gene. The length of the CDR3 is 15 residues. Trimming removed 5 bases from V and 8 bases from J; junction bases left unmatched: 10. The CDR3 is CASSKNRGQGHTIYF. CDR3 in DNA: TGTGCCAGCAGCAAAAACAGGGGGCAAGGGCACACCATATATTTT.

Written as DNA, the CDR3 is TGCGCCAGCAGCTTCATCAGCGGGGACCAAGAGACCCAGTACTTC. Protein sequence: CASSFISGDQETQYF. The chain joins TRBV5-1 to TRBJ2-5; TRBD2 aligns across 7 bases. V lost 2 bases to trimming and J lost 0 bases; unmatched junction nucleotides: 4. The CDR3 is 15 amino acids. Germline assignment: CDR1 SGHRS and CDR2 YFSETQ.